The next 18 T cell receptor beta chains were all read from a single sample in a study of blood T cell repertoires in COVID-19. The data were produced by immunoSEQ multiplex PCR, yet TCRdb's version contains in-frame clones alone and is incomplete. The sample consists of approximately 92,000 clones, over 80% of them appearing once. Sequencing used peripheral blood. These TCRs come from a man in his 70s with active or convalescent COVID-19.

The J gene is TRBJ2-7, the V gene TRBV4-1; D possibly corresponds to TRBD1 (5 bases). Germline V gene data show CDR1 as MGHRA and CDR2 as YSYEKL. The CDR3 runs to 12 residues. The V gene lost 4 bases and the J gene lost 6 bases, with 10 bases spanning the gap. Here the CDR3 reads CASSLGQTEQYF. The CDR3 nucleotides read TGCGCCAGCAGCCTTGGACAAACCGAGCAGTACTTC.

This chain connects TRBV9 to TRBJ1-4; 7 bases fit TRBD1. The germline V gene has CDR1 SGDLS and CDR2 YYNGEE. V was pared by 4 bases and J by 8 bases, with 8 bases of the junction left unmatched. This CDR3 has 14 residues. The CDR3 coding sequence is TGTGCCAGCAGCTACCGGGACAGCCGCGAAAAACTGTTTTTT. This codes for CASSYRDSREKLFF.

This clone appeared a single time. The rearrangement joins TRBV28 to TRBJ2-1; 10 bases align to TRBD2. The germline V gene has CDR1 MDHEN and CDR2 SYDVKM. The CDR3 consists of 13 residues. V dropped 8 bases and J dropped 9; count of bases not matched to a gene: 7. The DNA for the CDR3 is TGTGCCAGCTTGACTAGCGGGCCACCTGAGCAGTTCTTC. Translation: CASLTSGPPEQFF.

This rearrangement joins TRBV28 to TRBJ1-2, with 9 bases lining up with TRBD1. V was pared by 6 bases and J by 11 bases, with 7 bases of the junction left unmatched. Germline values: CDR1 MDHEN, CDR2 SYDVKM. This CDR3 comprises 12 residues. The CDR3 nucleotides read TGTGCCAGCAGGACAGGGGGAAGGGGTTACACCTTC. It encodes CASRTGGRGYTF.

For the CDR3, the DNA is TGTGCCAGCAGTTCCCAAGCCTCTGGGGCCAACGTCCTGACTTTC. It encodes CASSSQASGANVLTF. The rearrangement joins TRBV28 to TRBJ2-6; the D is unclear. The CDR3 is made up of 15 amino acids. V lost 4 bases, J lost 0 bases, and 7 bases lay in between. The V gene's germline CDR1 is MDHEN and CDR2 SYDVKM. The entire variable domain, with the rest obtained from reference TRBV28 and TRBJ2-6, is as follows: DVKVTQSSRYLVKRTGEKVFLECVQDMDHENMFWYRQDPGLGLRLIYFSYDVKMKEKGDIPEGYSVSREKKERFSLILESASTNQTSMYLCASSSQASGANVLTFGAGSRLTVL.

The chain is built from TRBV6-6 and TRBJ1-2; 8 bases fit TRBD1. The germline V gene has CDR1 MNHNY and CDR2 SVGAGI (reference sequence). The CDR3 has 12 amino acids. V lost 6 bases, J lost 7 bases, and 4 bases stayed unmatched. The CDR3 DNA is TGTGCCAGCAGCCCCGGACAGGGTGGCTACACCTTC. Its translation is CASSPGQGGYTF.

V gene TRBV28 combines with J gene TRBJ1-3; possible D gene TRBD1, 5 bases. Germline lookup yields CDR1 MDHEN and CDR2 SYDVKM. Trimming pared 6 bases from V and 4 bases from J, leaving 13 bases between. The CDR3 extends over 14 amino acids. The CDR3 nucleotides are TGTGCCAGCAGGCCAGGGTCTGCCGGAAACACCATATATTTT. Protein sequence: CASRPGSAGNTIYF.

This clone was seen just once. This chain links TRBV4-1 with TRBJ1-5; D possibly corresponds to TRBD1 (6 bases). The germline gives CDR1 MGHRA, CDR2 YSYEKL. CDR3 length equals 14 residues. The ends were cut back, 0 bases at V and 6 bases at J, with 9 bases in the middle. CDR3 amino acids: CASSQERGSQPQHF. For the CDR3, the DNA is TGCGCCAGCAGCCAAGAAAGGGGGAGTCAGCCCCAGCATTTT.

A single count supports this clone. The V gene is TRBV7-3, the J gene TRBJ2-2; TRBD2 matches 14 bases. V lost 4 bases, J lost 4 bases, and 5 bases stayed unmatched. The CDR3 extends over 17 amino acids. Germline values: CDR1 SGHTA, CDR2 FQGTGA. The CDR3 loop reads CASSWGTSGRPTGELFF. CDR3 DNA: TGTGCCAGCAGCTGGGGGACTAGCGGGAGACCCACCGGGGAGCTGTTTTTT.

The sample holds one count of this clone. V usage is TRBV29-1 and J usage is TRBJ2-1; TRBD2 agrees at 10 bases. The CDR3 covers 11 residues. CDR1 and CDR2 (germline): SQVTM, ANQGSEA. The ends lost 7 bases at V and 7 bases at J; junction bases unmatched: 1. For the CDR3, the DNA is TGCAGCGGAGCGGGGGGGAATGAGCAGTTCTTC. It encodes CSGAGGNEQFF.

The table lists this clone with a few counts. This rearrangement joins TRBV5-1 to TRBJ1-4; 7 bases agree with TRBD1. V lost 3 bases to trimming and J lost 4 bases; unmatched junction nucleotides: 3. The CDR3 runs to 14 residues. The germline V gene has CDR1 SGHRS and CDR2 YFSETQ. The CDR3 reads CASSSQGFNEKLFF. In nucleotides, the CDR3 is TGCGCCAGCAGCTCACAGGGGTTTAATGAAAAACTGTTTTTT.

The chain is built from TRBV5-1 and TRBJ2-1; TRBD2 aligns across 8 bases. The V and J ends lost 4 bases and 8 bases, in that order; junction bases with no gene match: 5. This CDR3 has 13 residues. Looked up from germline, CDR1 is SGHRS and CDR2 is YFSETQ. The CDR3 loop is CASSLRSGDEQFF. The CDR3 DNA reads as TGCGCCAGCAGCCTCCGTAGCGGGGATGAGCAGTTCTTC.

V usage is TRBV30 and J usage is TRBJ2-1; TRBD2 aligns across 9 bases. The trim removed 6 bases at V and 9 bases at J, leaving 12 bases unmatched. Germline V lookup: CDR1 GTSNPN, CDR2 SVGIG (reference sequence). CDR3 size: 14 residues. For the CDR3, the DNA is TGTGCCTGTATAGCGGGGGCGCTCCGCGGTGAGCAGTTCTTC. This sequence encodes CACIAGALRGEQFF.

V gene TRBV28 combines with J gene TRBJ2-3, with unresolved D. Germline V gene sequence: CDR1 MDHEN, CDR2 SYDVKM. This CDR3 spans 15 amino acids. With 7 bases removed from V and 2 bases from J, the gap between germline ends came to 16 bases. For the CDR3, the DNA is TGTGCCAGCACCACCACCGACGGGTCCACAGATACGCAGTATTTT. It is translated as CASTTTDGSTDTQYF. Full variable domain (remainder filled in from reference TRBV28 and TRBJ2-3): DVKVTQSSRYLVKRTGEKVFLECVQDMDHENMFWYRQDPGLGLRLIYFSYDVKMKEKGDIPEGYSVSREKKERFSLILESASTNQTSMYLCASTTTDGSTDTQYFGPGTRLTVL.

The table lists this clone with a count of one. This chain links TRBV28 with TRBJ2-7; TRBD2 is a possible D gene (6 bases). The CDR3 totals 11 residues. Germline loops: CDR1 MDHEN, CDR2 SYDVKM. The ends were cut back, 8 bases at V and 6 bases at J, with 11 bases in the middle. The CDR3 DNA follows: TGTGCCAGCGGGAGGATCGGCGAGCAGTACTTC. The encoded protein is CASGRIGEQYF. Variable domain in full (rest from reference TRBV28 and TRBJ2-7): DVKVTQSSRYLVKRTGEKVFLECVQDMDHENMFWYRQDPGLGLRLIYFSYDVKMKEKGDIPEGYSVSREKKERFSLILESASTNQTSMYLCASGRIGEQYFGPGTRLTVT.

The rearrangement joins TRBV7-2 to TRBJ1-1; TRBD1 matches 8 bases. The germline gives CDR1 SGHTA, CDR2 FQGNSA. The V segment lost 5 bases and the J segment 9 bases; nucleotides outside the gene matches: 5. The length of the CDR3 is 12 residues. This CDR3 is CASSLHRGKAFF. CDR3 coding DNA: TGTGCCAGCAGCCTCCACAGGGGGAAAGCTTTCTTT.

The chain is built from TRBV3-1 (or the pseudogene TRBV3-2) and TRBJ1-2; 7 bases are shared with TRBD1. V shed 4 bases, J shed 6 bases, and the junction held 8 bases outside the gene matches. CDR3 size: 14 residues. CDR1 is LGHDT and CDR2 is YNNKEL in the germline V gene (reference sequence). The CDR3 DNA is TGTGCCAGCAGCCCGAGGACAGGTCTTAATGGCTACACCTTC. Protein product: CASSPRTGLNGYTF.

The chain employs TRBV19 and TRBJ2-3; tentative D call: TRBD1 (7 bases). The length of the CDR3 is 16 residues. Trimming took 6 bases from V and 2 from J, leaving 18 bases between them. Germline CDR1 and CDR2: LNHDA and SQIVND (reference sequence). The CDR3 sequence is CASRRGQGGITDTQYF. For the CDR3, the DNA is TGTGCCAGTAGGCGGGGTCAGGGGGGAATCACAGATACGCAGTATTTT. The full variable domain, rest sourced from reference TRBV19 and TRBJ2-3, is DGGITQSPKYLFRKEGQNVTLSCEQNLNHDAMYWYRQDPGQGLRLIYYSQIVNDFQKGDIAEGYSVSREKKESFPLTVTSAQKNPTAFYLCASRRGQGGITDTQYFGPGTRLTVL.